The sequence of this T cell receptor (beta chain) was determined in a study of TIL therapy for anti-PD-1-resistant metastatic lung cancer. Overall study: By whole-exome sequencing, median non-synonymous tumor mutation burden was less than 1.8 mutations per megabase. Study-level points and caveats: Treatment-naive, never-smoker and oncogene-addicted patients were overrepresented in this highly selected cohort.

This clone occurred a few times. Its antigen remains unidentified. The libraries were made with immunoSEQ v3. TCRdb's table, derived via immunoSEQ multiplex PCR, lists solely in-frame clones and lacks some. The sample carries 35,000 or so clones, 70% to 75% recorded once. This CDR3 contains 12 residues. V lost 3 bases, J lost 2 bases, and 5 bases lay in between. CDR1 is SNHLY, CDR2 FYNNEI, per germline. Time point denoted: pre-treatment sample, taken before nivolumab and TIL therapy. The source of this sequence is a person aged 25-85 years with non-small cell lung cancer. This chain connects TRBV2 to TRBJ2-7; D remains unclear. The sequences come from blood, collected at baseline. DNA for the CDR3: TGTGCCAGCAGTGACAGAACCTACGAGCAGTACTTC. It translates to CASSDRTYEQYF.